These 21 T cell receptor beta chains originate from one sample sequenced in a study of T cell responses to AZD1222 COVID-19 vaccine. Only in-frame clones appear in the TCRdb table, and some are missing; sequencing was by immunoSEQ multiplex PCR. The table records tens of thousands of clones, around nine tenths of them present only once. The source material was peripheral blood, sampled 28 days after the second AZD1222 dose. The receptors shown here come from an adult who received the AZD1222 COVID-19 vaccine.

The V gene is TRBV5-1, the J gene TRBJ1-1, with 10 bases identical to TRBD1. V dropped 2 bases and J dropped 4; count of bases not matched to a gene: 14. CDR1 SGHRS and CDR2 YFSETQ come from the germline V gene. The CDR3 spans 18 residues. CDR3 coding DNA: TGCGCCAGCAGCTTTTCCACCGGGACAGGGGCCTTGGGCACTGAAGCTTTCTTT. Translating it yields CASSFSTGTGALGTEAFF.

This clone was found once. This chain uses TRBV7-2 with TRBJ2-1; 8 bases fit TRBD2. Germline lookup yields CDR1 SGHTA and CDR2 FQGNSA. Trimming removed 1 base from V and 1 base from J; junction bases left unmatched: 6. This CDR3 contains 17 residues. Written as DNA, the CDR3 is TGTGCCAGCAGCTTAGTCGGCGGGGGGTTTTCCTACAATGAGCAGTTCTTC. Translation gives CASSLVGGGFSYNEQFF.

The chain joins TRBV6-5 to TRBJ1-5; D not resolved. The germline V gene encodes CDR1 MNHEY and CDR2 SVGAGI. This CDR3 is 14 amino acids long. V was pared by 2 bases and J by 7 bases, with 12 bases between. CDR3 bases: TGTGCCAGCAGTTACGTGCGAGGGATCCAGCCCCAGCATTTT. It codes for CASSYVRGIQPQHF.

In nucleotides, the CDR3 is TGTGCCATCAGTGAGTCGGGACTCAGGGGTTATGGCTACACCTTC. Residues: CAISESGLRGYGYTF. The chain employs TRBV10-3 and TRBJ1-2; D is perhaps TRBD1 (6 bases). The CDR3 is 15 residues long. Germline V gene sequence: CDR1 ENHRY, CDR2 SYGVKD. The V end was cut by 0 bases, the J end by 5 bases, with 13 bases between.

The CDR3 nucleotides are TGCGCCAGCAGCTTTTATGAGGGCACAGATACGCAGTATTTT. Its translation: CASSFYEGTDTQYF. J is TRBJ2-3 and V is TRBV5-1; D is undetermined. Per germline, CDR1 SGHRS and CDR2 YFSETQ. The CDR3 runs to 14 residues. V dropped 2 bases and J dropped 1 base, with 8 bases sitting between them.

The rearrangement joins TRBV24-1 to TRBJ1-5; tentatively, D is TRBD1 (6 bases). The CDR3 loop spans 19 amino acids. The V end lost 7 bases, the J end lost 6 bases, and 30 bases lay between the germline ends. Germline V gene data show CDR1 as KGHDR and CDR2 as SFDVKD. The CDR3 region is CATRKKGTKGSVTVQPQHF. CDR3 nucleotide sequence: TGTGCCACCAGAAAGAAGGGGACAAAGGGGTCGGTGACGGTTCAGCCCCAGCATTTT.

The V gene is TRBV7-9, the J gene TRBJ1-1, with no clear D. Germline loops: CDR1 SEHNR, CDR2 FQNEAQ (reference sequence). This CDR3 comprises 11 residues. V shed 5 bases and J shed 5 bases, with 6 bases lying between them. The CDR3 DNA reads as TGTGCCAGCAGCACTCTGACTGAAGCTTTCTTT. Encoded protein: CASSTLTEAFF.

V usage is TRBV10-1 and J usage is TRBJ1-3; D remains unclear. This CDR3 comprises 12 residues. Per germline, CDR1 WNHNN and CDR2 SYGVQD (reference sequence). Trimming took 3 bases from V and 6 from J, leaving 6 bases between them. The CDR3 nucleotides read TGCGCCAGCAGTGACAGCTCAAACACCATATATTTT. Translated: CASSDSSNTIYF.

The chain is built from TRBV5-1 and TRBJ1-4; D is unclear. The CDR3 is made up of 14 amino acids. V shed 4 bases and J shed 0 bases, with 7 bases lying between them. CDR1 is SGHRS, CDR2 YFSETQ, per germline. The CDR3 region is CASSITATNEKLFF. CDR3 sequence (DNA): TGCGCCAGCAGCATAACAGCAACTAATGAAAAACTGTTTTTT.

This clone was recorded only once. The CDR3 region has the DNA TGTGCCAGTATGGGTCGAAAGGGGGGTCGAAATTCCACAGATACGCAGTATTTT. It codes for CASMGRKGGRNSTDTQYF. The rearrangement joins TRBV19 to TRBJ2-3; D assignment may be TRBD1 or TRBD2 (6 bases each). The ends were cut back, 7 bases at V and 2 bases at J, with 25 bases in the middle. The CDR3 consists of 18 residues. From germline, CDR1 is LNHDA and CDR2 SQIVND (reference sequence).

As DNA, the CDR3 is TGTGCCAGCACCAAGACCGGAGAAGCTTTCTTT. This gives the protein CASTKTGEAFF. The chain has TRBV28 and TRBJ1-1; no firm D call. The CDR3 is made up of 11 amino acids. Germline V gene lookup returns CDR1 MDHEN and CDR2 SYDVKM. Trimming pared 7 bases from V and 8 bases from J, leaving 11 bases between.

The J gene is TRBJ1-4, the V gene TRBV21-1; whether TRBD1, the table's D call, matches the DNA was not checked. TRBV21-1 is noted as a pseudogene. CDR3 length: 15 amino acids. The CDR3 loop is CASSTVTGLNEKLFF. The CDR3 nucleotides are TGTGCCAGCAGCACAGTGACAGGGCTAAATGAAAAACTGTTTTTT.

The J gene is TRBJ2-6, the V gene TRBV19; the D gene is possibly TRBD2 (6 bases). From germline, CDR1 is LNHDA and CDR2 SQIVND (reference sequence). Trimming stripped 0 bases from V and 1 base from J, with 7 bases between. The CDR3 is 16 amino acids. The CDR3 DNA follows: TGTGCCAGTAGTATAGAGGGGGGATCTGGGGCCAACGTCCTGACTTTC. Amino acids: CASSIEGGSGANVLTF.

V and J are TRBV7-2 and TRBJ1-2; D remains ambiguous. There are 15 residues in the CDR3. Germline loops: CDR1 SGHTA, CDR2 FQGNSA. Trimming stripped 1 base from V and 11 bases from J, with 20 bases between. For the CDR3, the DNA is TGTGCCAGCAGCTTAGTTCCGGGGTCCCGCCTTGGGTACACCTTC. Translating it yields CASSLVPGSRLGYTF. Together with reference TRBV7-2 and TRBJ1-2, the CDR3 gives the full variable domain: GAGVSQSPSNKVTEKGKDVELRCDPISGHTALYWYRQSLGQGLEFLIYFQGNSAPDKSGLPSDRFSAERTGGSVSTLTIQRTQQEDSAVYLCASSLVPGSRLGYTFGSGTRLTVV.

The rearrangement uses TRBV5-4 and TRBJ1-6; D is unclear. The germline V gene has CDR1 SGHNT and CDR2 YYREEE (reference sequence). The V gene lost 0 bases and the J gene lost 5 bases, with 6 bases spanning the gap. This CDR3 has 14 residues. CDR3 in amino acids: CASSLGGDNSPLHF. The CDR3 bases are TGTGCCAGCAGCTTGGGGGGAGATAATTCACCCCTCCACTTT.

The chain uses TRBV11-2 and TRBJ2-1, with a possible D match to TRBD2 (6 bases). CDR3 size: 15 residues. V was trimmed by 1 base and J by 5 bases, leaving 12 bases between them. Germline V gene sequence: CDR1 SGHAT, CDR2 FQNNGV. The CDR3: CASSLAMGGNNEQFF. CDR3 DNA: TGTGCCAGCAGCTTAGCCATGGGGGGAAACAATGAGCAGTTCTTC.

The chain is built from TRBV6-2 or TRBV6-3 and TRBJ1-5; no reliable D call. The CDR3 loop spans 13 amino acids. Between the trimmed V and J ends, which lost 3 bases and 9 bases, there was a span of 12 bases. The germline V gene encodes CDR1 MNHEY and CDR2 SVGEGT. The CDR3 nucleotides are TGTGCCAGCAGTTATGGTGAGCCGGGGCCCCAGCATTTT. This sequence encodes CASSYGEPGPQHF.

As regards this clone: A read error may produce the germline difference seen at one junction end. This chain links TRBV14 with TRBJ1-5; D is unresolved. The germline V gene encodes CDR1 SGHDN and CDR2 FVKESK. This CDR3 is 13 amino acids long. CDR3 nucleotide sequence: TGTGCCAGCAGCCAAGATCAGGCGGCAAGTGTGTATTTT. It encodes CASSQDQAASVYF.

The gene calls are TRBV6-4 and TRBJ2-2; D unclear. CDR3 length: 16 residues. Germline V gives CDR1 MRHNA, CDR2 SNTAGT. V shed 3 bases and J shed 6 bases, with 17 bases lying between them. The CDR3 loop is CASSDAWMGRAGELFF. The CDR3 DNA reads TGTGCCAGCAGTGATGCCTGGATGGGCCGCGCCGGGGAGCTGTTTTTT.

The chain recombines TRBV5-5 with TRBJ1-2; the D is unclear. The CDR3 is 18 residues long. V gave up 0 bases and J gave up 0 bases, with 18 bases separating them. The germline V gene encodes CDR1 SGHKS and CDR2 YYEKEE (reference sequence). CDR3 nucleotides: TGTGCCAGCAGCTTGGCCGTCAGGTCTACCTCAGCTAACTATGGCTACACCTTC. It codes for CASSLAVRSTSANYGYTF.

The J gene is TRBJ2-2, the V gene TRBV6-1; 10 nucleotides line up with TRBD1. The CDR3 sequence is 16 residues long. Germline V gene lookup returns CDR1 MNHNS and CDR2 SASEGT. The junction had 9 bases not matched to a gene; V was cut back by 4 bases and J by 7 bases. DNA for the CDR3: TGTGCCAGCAGTGCCCCCCGAGACAGGGGGCGCGGGGAGCTGTTTTTT. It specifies CASSAPRDRGRGELFF.